Described below is a single T cell receptor beta chain sequence and its context. Antigen: not known. V dropped 3 bases and J dropped 4 bases, with 9 bases sitting between them. The CDR3 totals 13 residues. CDR1 is MGHDK and CDR2 is SYGVNS in the germline V gene. The PCR ran on 60 Vbeta and 13 Jbeta primers. Assay used: immunoSEQ multiplex PCR; TCRdb lists only in-frame clones, some missing. Of roughly 200,000 clones in the sample, around 88% are singletons; the top ten hold over 0.95%. The sample belongs to a study of cytomegalovirus exposure and HLA in healthy donors. Study-level results: Equally common other TCR beta chains were less clonally expanded than HLA-associated ones, a later analysis found. Productive rates of about 87% or about 30% were seen for most TCR beta V segments in an earlier analysis. Among immune exposure information, only CMV serostatus was available.

The origin of this receptor is a woman aged 18-29 years in good health and CMV-seronegative. This chain joins TRBV25-1 and TRBJ1-2; D remains unclear. Specimen: PBMCs. The CDR3 coding sequence is TGTGCCAGCAGTGACCCAGGCCTCTATGGCTACACCTTC. Amino acids: CASSDPGLYGYTF.